This is a list of T cell receptor beta chains from one sample in a study of CD8 T cells in Susac syndrome. TCRdb reanalysed the immunoSEQ multiplex PCR reads using MiXCR and keeps one entry per CDR3 protein. This sample carries some 200,000 distinct CDR3 sequences, approximately 95% of them seen once, and the ten largest clones take 0.15% to 0.2%. Material for sequencing was CD8+ T cells from PBMCs. The receptor set was obtained from a human donor with Susac syndrome. Both conserved end residues are part of each CDR3. A D gene is named only where the DNA matches it firmly. Some rows mark clone size as missing; the rest say once, few, many or name a class of expanded clone.

D,V,size,J,CDR3,DNA
TRBD2,TRBV5-6,NA,TRBJ2-5,CASSSVGGAGGLLYQETQYF,TGTGCCAGCAGCTCCGTCGGGGGAGCGGGGGGCCTCCTGTACCAAGAGACCCAGTACTTC
TRBD2,TRBV20-1,NA,TRBJ2-1,CSATGQRDYNEQFF,TGCAGTGCAACGGGTCAGCGGGATTACAATGAGCAGTTCTTC
TRBD1,TRBV6-5,few,TRBJ1-2,CASSLGQEYGYTF,TGTGCCAGCAGTTTGGGACAGGAATATGGCTACACCTTC
NA,TRBV30,NA,TRBJ1-1,CAWSEGAEAFF,TGTGCCTGGAGTGAGGGAGCTGAAGCTTTCTTT
NA,TRBV4-1,NA,TRBJ2-1,CASSQSVAANEQFF,TGCGCCAGCAGCCAGTCCGTGGCAGCCAATGAGCAGTTCTTC
NA,TRBV5-1,NA,TRBJ1-2,CASSSQGDAGYTF,TGCGCCAGCAGCTCCCAGGGTGATGCCGGCTACACCTTC
TRBD2,TRBV13,NA,TRBJ2-3,CASITREERDRRDTQYF,TGTGCCAGCATTACCCGGGAAGAGCGGGACCGGCGGGATACGCAGTATTTT
NA,TRBV27,NA,TRBJ1-1,CASSTEQNTEAFF,TGTGCCAGCTCTACCGAGCAGAACACTGAAGCTTTCTTT
NA,TRBV5-6,NA,TRBJ1-2,CASSFAKGGYTF,TGTGCCAGCAGCTTCGCTAAAGGTGGCTACACCTTC
TRBD2,TRBV4-1,NA,TRBJ2-7,CASSPTSGSFNEQYF,TGCGCCAGCAGTCCCACTAGCGGGAGTTTCAACGAGCAGTACTTC
TRBD1,TRBV2,NA,TRBJ2-6,CASSDSGTGRYGANVLTF,TGTGCCAGCAGTGATAGTGGGACAGGGCGGTACGGGGCCAACGTCCTGACTTTC
NA,TRBV24-1,NA,TRBJ2-3,CATSDFGGADTQYF,TGTGCCACCAGTGATTTTGGAGGGGCAGATACGCAGTATTTT
TRBD1,TRBV9,NA,TRBJ1-5,CASSVGTAPNQPQHF,TGTGCCAGCAGCGTCGGGACAGCACCTAATCAGCCCCAGCATTTT
NA,TRBV9,NA,TRBJ2-7,CASSVAITSEQYF,TGTGCCAGCAGCGTAGCCATCACTAGCGAGCAGTACTTC
TRBD2,TRBV11-2,NA,TRBJ2-1,CAIGESGGAINEQFF,TGTGCCATCGGAGAAAGCGGGGGGGCCATCAATGAGCAGTTCTTC
NA,TRBV14,NA,TRBJ2-3,CASSQGFSSTDTQYF,TGTGCCAGCAGCCAAGGTTTCAGCAGCACAGATACGCAGTATTTT
NA,TRBV21-1,NA,TRBJ2-1,CASTTGLVTTRSYNEQFF,TGTGCCAGCACCACGGGACTAGTCACCACCCGGTCCTACAATGAGCAGTTCTTC
NA,TRBV2,once,TRBJ1-2,CASSAQSYGYTF,TGTGCCAGCAGTGCTCAGAGCTATGGCTACACCTTC
NA,TRBV5-1,NA,TRBJ2-6,CASRRDITSSGANVLTF,TGCGCCAGCAGAAGGGACATCACCAGTTCTGGGGCCAACGTCCTGACTTTC
NA,TRBV9,NA,TRBJ1-6,CASSVGGGNSPLHF,TGTGCCAGCAGCGTAGGGGGTGGTAATTCACCCCTCCACTTT
NA,TRBV3-1,few,TRBJ2-7,CASSQDGDEQYF,TGTGCCAGCAGCCAAGATGGAGACGAGCAGTACTTC
NA,TRBV7-3,NA,TRBJ1-1,CASSPRAEDSRTEAFF,TGTGCCAGCAGCCCCCGCGCCGAGGACAGTCGCACTGAAGCTTTCTTT
NA,TRBV6-2/TRBV6-3,NA,TRBJ2-7,CASSYRQSYEQYF,TGTGCCAGCAGTTACCGACAGTCCTACGAGCAGTACTTC
NA,TRBV12-3/TRBV12-4,NA,TRBJ1-2,CASTRENGYTF,TGTGCCAGCACGCGAGAAAATGGCTACACCTTC
NA,TRBV5-4,NA,TRBJ2-1,CASRRAGNEQFF,TGTGCCAGCAGGCGTGCAGGGAATGAGCAGTTCTTC
NA,TRBV2,NA,TRBJ2-5,CASRKDRNQETQYF,TGTGCCAGCAGAAAGGACAGAAACCAAGAGACCCAGTACTTC
NA,TRBV29-1,NA,TRBJ2-2,CSVWGPNTGELFF,TGCAGCGTATGGGGCCCTAACACCGGGGAGCTGTTTTTT
NA,TRBV19,NA,TRBJ1-5,CASSIFMTGGDQPQHF,TGTGCCAGTAGTATTTTCATGACGGGTGGGGATCAGCCCCAGCATTTT
TRBD2,TRBV24-1,NA,TRBJ2-1,CATSDPGLAGGLEQFF,TGTGCCACCAGTGATCCGGGACTAGCGGGAGGATTGGAGCAGTTCTTC
NA,TRBV27,NA,TRBJ2-1,CASSFKWAYNEQFF,TGTGCCAGCAGTTTTAAATGGGCCTACAATGAGCAGTTCTTC
NA,TRBV6-2/TRBV6-3,NA,TRBJ2-2,CASSGITGELFF,TGTGCCAGCAGTGGAATCACCGGGGAGCTGTTTTTT
NA,TRBV4-2,NA,TRBJ1-2,CASSQDRPGQALWYGYTF,TGTGCCAGCAGCCAAGATCGTCCGGGGCAGGCACTATGGTATGGCTACACCTTC
NA,TRBV5-6,NA,TRBJ2-1,CASSLRGNYNEQFF,TGTGCCAGCAGCTTAAGGGGCAACTACAATGAGCAGTTCTTC
TRBD1,TRBV12-3/TRBV12-4,NA,TRBJ1-1,CAILGTGIDF,TGTGCCATATTGGGGACAGGGATAGATTTT
NA,TRBV30,once,TRBJ1-1,CAWSKSRTEAFF,TGTGCCTGGAGTAAATCAAGGACTGAAGCTTTCTTT
NA,TRBV29-1,NA,TRBJ1-2,CSVGTNYGYTF,TGCAGCGTTGGGACTAACTATGGCTACACCTTC
NA,TRBV25-1,NA,TRBJ2-1,CASSVSGFSEQFF,TGTGCCAGCAGTGTATCCGGGTTCAGTGAGCAGTTCTTC
NA,TRBV18,NA,TRBJ2-5,CASSPREETQYF,TGTGCCAGCTCACCACGAGAGGAGACCCAGTACTTC
NA,TRBV6-5,NA,TRBJ2-5,CASSHGSQETQYF,TGTGCCAGCAGCCATGGATCCCAAGAGACCCAGTACTTC
TRBD1,TRBV6-5,once,TRBJ1-6,CASSYTDRGNSPLHF,TGTGCCAGCAGTTACACTGACAGGGGCAATTCACCCCTCCACTTT
TRBD2,TRBV6-5,NA,TRBJ2-1,CASSYPIAGGRNEQFF,TGTGCCAGCAGTTACCCCATAGCGGGGGGGCGCAATGAGCAGTTCTTC
NA,TRBV5-6,NA,TRBJ1-4,CASSDMRDGNEKLFF,TGTGCCAGCAGCGACATGAGGGACGGGAATGAAAAACTGTTTTTT